This T cell receptor beta chain was retrieved from a study of cytomegalovirus exposure and HLA in healthy donors (dated by TCRdb to 2015 to 2018). With respect to the entire study: An earlier analysis of some 620 of the donors reported about 280 Gb of sequence data and 95 million to 120 million unique TCR beta sequences obtained from some 200 million T cells. Of the 300 to 500 genotyped donors, 70% to 90% were placed in the genetic ancestry cluster associated with self-reported Caucasian donors. Typing coverage differed by locus: A, B, C, DRB1 and DQB1 were typed in roughly 620-630 donors, DQA1 in about 550, DPA1 in approximately 610, and DPB1 in 450 to 480. To decide whether each TCR beta V gene segment behaved as functional or pseudogenic, an earlier analysis of approximately 600 of the donors relied on high-throughput TCR beta sequencing. Rather than using new phenotypic data, the later analysis identified candidate immune exposures from TCR beta sequences and from how often those sequences occurred across donors. A later analysis re-analyzed previously published TCR beta repertoires from roughly 690 donors and added high-resolution HLA genotyping to study TCR occurrence patterns. The study combined high-throughput TCR immunosequencing, statistical association of individual TCRs with disease status, and machine learning to predict cytomegalovirus infection status. Several DR-DQ haplotypes were treated as single units for association and clustering because of strong linkage in the cohort. In addition to the first cohort of 666 subjects, a separate validation cohort of under 150 different subjects was used. Across 300 to 500 genotyped donors of the cohort, an average of about 200,000 unique TCR beta nucleotide sequences per donor were sequenced, and 15% to 20% of those sequences were non-productive. In a later genetic analysis, genome-wide SNP genotypes for about three fifths of the roughly 670 donors were used, and that subset was treated as a discovery cohort. The study used immunosequencing to profile the T cell repertoires of 600 to 850 subjects and linked those repertoires to cytomegalovirus serostatus. Donor age, sex, ethnicity and CMV serostatus were compiled together with the repertoire data. Class I and class II HLA loci were covered by the typing at four-digit resolution. About 310 gigabases of sequencing data and tens of millions of unique TCR sequences were included in an early release covering roughly 600 HLA-typed donors. The study aimed to test whether cataloging public T cell receptors could reveal signatures of past pathogen exposure. Every repertoire in the discovery cohort had been generated on one and the same sequencing platform. Findings and caveats that apply to the study as a whole: In an earlier analysis of about 600 of the donors, most TCR beta V segments appeared in productive rearrangements about 87% or about 30% of the time, broadly matching IMGT annotations. The authors suggested that the approach could potentially be generalized to other disease states and immunological phenotypes. Cytomegalovirus status was reported to be diagnosed by the classifier with high specificity and sensitivity in both the original and validation cohorts. While some public TCRs were present in many individuals, most TCR sequences turned up only very rarely across donors. A later analysis found that most CMV-associated TCR beta chains appeared HLA-restricted, with HLA associations seemingly driven largely by CMV exposure. Linkage disequilibrium might explain the correlated functional status among segregating V segments, but an unknown experimental factor could not be ruled out. In a later analysis, the rate of TCR association differed among HLA loci, with DRB1 alleles having the most associated TCRs and HLA-C alleles having the fewest. Because HLA typing was missing for some donors at each locus, association tests included only the typed subset. CMV serostatus was the only immune exposure information available for the cohort. When HLA alleles, especially DR and DQ, strongly co-occurred, attributing TCR associations to individual alleles was difficult. In a later analysis, HLA-associated TCR beta chains were found to be more clonally expanded and to have lower generation probabilities than equally common non-associated chains. The presence/absence analyses assumed that sequencing depth was roughly uniform across donors, and that assumption may not be true. A later analysis associated around 16,000 TCR beta sequences with specific HLA alleles at a false discovery rate of 0.05. Several of the top co-occurrence clusters appeared to be linked to parvovirus B19, influenza, CMV and Epstein-Barr virus, according to a later analysis. Three of the identified cytomegalovirus-associated TCR beta chains were confirmed in vitro to be specific for cytomegalovirus antigens. Because the 87-base-pair reads could not distinguish some IMGT-functional V segments, including TRBV6-2 and TRBV6-3, those segments were excluded. In the study, approximately 160 TCR beta chains were listed as associated with cytomegalovirus. Approximately 18 rarely observed V segments, including chromosome 9 orphons, were excluded from the earlier analysis of about 610 of the donors because counts were too low. In this cohort, only TCR beta chains were sequenced, and detectable features were limited by the absence of alpha or paired-chain data. V-gene and J-gene trimming of TCR beta chains was associated with a missense DCLRE1C variant in a later genetic analysis, and the association was replicated in an independent cohort. A further reported finding was that TCR beta sequences accurately predicted the HLA-A and HLA-B alleles for most subjects in the first cohort. In a later genetic analysis, fewer N-insertions in productive TCRs were reported among donors in an Asian-associated ancestry cluster than the approximately 710-donor mean. The sequencing pipeline was judged likely to have produced a cluster of highly shared sequence variants as a technical artifact.

Receptor amplification or capture employed the immunoSEQ multiplex PCR assay. The multiplex PCR relied on a mix of 60 forward primers for TCR Vbeta segments and 13 reverse primers for TCR Jbeta segments. The CDR3 region of rearranged TCR beta genes was amplified from genomic DNA with a multiplex PCR assay. On the Illumina HiSeq System, the amplified TCR beta libraries were sequenced as 87-base-pair reads. As for how the authors treated the data: Across the 666 repertoires, a later analysis counted tens of millions of unique TCR beta chains, roughly 11 million of which were shared by at least two donors. Raw reads were error-corrected and collapsed into unique sequences with a nearest-neighbor algorithm that merged closely related sequences to remove PCR and sequencing errors. Alignment of CDR3 sequences to IMGT reference sequences was used to assign V, D and J gene segments. Each retained sequence needed at least a six-nucleotide match to both a V gene segment and a J gene segment. Rearrangements were called productive when the CDR3 lacked stop codons and stayed in frame with V and J; all others were non-productive. Following IMGT convention, CDR3 was defined as the stretch from the second conserved V-encoded cysteine up to the conserved J-encoded phenylalanine. The earlier analysis of 450 to 750 of the donors excluded any sequence lacking an unambiguous match to a single V gene segment. In an earlier analysis of around 600 of the donors, V segments were called functional above 56.7% productive rearrangements and were called segregating when the between-donor standard deviation exceeded 5%. To diagnose cytomegalovirus status from the catalog of TCR beta chain sequences, a statistical classification framework was built. A later analysis assigned V and J genes by comparing TCR nucleotide sequences with IMGT/GENE-DB human TR gene sequences. Using the TCRdist pipeline, a later analysis assigned CDR3 sequences along with most-parsimonious VDJ recombination scenarios. In a later analysis, every TCR beta chain was defined by the combination of its CDR3 amino acid sequence and its V-gene family, and reads without a unique V-gene family were dropped. As a way to deal with suspected cross-contamination and a sequencing artifact, a later analysis dropped roughly 600 nucleotide sequences that were highly shared and had low generation probability. For each public chain, a later analysis derived a clonal expansion index from normalized ranks of inferred template counts within each repertoire. In a later analysis, generation probabilities were computed with a VDJ recombination model fitted to out-of-frame rearrangements, and the resulting probabilities were checked against IGoR. A later analysis scored TCR-TCR, TCR-HLA and TCR-CMV co-occurrence with hypergeometric tests, applying a repertoire-size bias correction to TCR pairs. In a later analysis, false discovery rates were estimated by permuting HLA or CMV assignments 20 times. In a later analysis, co-occurring TCRs were grouped using DBSCAN, and TCRdist sequence similarity was added for clustering within HLA-allele-positive subsets. Repertoires with fewer than 30,000 or more than 120,000 public chains, plus five repertoires with anomalous nucleotide sharing, were excluded from co-occurrence clustering. The table comes from immuneACCESS by way of TCRdb, which keeps in-frame sequences with V and J called. Part of the clones is missing from these tables; in studies checked, under half for an unresolved V gene and the rest for unknown reasons. Clone size and the V and J calls come from that table; the DNA yielded D and trimming. The sample has 100,000 or so clones on record, about 70% of them singletons. The ten largest clones take up 1.5% to 2% of the sample.

The cohort comprised 550 to 700 healthy bone marrow donors. At the time of sampling, every cohort member was nominally healthy, though immune exposures that went unrecorded were likely present. The donor tested CMV seronegative and was one of the 352 seronegative cohort members. Each donor provided a peripheral blood sample, and peripheral blood mononuclear cells were used for TCR beta sequencing. The Qiagen DNeasy Blood Extraction Kit was used to extract genomic DNA from the blood cell samples. The table lists this clone with a few counts. No antigen is known for it. No base-level quality is on record; no much larger clone is a single base apart. The cysteine opens and the phenylalanine closes a CDR3 of 15 amino acids. The retained sequence is limited to the CDR3, 45 bases, with the frame set at the first base. The germline V gene specifies SGHRS as CDR1 and YFSETQ as CDR2. The V and J ends are trimmed by 4 bases and 5 bases, leaving 16 bases between them.

This chain joins TRBV5-1 to TRBJ2-1; perhaps TRBD1 is the D gene, with 6 bases matching. This TCR was recovered from a woman aged 40 to 50 in good health and CMV-seronegative. The specimen was PBMCs. The DNA sequence is TGCGCCAGCAGCCCCCGAACAGGGCTAAACAATGAGCAGTTCTTC. Translated, it reads CASSPRTGLNNEQFF.